This T cell receptor (beta chain) was captured in a study of identical twins. The study's findings and limits: Alpha sequences that were out-of-frame and twin-shared showed an excess of low generation probability.

From germline, CDR1 is ENHRY and CDR2 SYGVKD. This CDR3 contains 13 residues. V dropped 9 bases and J dropped 0 bases, with 11 bases sitting between them. Each CDR3 protein gets one entry after TCRdb re-called the 5' RACE reads with MiXCR. The sample consists of fewer than 900,000 distinct CDR3 sequences, around a sixth of them appearing once. In this sample, this clonotype turned up a few times. Its antigen remains unknown. This same sample was also taken into another study, of T cells expressing NK-cell markers. That source notes: Expanded NKG2C+ T cell clones had unclear HCMV specificity.

The sequenced material came from PBMCs. This chain joins TRBV10-3 and TRBJ1-1; the D gene is possibly TRBD1 (5 bases). This clonotype was obtained from a woman younger than 30 in good health. CDR3 DNA: TGTGCCATGACTCAGGGCCTGAACACTGAAGCTTTCTTT. Protein sequence: CAMTQGLNTEAFF.